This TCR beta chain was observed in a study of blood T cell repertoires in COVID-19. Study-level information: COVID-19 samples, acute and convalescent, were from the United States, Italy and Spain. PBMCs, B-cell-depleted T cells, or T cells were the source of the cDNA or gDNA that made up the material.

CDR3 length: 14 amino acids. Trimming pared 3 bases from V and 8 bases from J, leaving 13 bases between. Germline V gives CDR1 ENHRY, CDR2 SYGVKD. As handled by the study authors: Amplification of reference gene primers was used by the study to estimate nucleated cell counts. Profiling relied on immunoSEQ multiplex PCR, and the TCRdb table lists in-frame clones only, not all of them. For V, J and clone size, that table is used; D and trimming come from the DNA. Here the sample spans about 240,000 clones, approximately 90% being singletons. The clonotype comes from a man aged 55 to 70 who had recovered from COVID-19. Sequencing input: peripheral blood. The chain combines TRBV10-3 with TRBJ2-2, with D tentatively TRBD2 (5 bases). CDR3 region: CAISELEAKGELFF. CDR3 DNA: TGTGCCATCAGTGAACTAGAGGCTAAGGGGGAGCTGTTTTTT.